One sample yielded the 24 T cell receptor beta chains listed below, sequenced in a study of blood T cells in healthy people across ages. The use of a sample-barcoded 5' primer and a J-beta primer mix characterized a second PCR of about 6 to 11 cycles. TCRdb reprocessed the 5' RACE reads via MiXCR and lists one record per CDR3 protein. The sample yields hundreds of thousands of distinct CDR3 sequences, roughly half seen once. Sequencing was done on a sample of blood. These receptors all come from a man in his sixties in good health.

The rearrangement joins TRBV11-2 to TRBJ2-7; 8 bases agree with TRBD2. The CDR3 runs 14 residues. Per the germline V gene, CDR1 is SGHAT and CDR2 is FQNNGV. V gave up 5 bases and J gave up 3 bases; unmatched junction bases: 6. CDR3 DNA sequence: TGTGCCAGCAGCGGCGGGACTAGTCGCTACGAGCAGTACTTC. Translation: CASSGGTSRYEQYF.

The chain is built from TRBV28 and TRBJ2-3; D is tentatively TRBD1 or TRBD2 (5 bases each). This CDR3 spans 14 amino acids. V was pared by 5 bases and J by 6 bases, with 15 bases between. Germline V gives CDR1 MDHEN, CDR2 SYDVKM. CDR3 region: CASSGGVRGDTQYF. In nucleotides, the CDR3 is TGTGCCAGCAGTGGGGGAGTCCGAGGGGATACGCAGTATTTT.

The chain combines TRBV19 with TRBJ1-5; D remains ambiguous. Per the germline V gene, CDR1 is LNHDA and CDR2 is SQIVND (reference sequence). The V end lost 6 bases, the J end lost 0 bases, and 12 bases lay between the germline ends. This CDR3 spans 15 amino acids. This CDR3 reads CASSTDLDSNQPQHF. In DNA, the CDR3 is TGTGCCAGTAGCACCGACCTCGATAGCAATCAGCCCCAGCATTTT.

The CDR3 loop is CASSELGAGLTDTQYF. The CDR3 DNA is TGTGCCAGCAGTGAACTGGGGGCAGGGCTGACAGATACGCAGTATTTT. J is TRBJ2-3 and V is TRBV2; tentative D call: TRBD1 (6 bases). The V gene lost 2 bases and the J gene lost 3 bases, with 15 bases spanning the gap. CDR3 length: 16 amino acids. The germline V gene has CDR1 SNHLY and CDR2 FYNNEI.

CDR3 coding DNA: TGCAGCGTTGAGGGACAGGGGCGTGGCTACACCTTC. Translating gives CSVEGQGRGYTF. This sequence joins TRBV29-1 and TRBJ1-2, with TRBD1 identical over 10 bases. Germline V gives CDR1 SQVTM, CDR2 ANQGSEA. The CDR3 covers 12 residues. V was clipped by 3 bases and J by 7 bases; unmatched bases: 2.

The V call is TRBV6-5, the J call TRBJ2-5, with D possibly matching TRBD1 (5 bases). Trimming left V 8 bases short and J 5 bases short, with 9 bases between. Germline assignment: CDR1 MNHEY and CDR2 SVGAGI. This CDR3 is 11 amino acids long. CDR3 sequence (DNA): TGTGCCAGCCAGGGTTTGGAGACCCAGTACTTC. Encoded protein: CASQGLETQYF.

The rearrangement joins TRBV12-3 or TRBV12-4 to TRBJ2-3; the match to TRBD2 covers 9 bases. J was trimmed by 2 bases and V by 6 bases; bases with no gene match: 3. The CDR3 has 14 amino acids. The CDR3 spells CASRRLADTDTQYF. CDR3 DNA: TGTGCCAGCAGGCGACTAGCGGACACAGATACGCAGTATTTT.

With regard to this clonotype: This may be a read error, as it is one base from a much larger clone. Here the CDR3 DNA reads TGCAGCGTTGAAAGGGACACCGACTCTTGGGCCAACGTCCTGACTTTC. Residues: CSVERDTDSWANVLTF. This chain joins TRBV29-1 and TRBJ2-6, with a possible D match to TRBD1 (6 bases). There are 16 residues in the CDR3. CDR1 is SQVTM, CDR2 ANQGSEA, per germline.

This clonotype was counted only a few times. The chain's CDR3 is CASSEQLGGYEQYF. The CDR3 DNA sequence: TGTGCCAGCAGTGAACAGCTAGGGGGGTACGAGCAGTACTTC. The gene calls are TRBV6-2 or TRBV6-3 and TRBJ2-7; D might be TRBD1 or TRBD2, each matching 6 bases. Trimming removed 5 bases at V and 4 bases at J, with 15 bases between. CDR3 length: 14 amino acids. The germline gives CDR1 MNHEY, CDR2 SVGEGT.

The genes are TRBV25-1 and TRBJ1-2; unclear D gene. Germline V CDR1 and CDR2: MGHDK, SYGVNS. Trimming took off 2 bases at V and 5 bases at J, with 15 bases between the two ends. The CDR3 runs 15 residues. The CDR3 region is CASSEAGADFYGYTF. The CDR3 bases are TGTGCCAGCAGTGAAGCTGGAGCAGATTTTTATGGCTACACCTTC.

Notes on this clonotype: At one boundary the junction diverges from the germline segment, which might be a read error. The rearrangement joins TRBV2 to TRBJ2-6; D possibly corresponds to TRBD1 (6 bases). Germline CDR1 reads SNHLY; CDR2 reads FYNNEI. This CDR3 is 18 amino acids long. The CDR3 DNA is TGTGCCAGCAGTGAGTCGAAGGGGGTAAACTCTAGGGCCAACGTCCTGACTTTC. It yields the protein CASSESKGVNSRANVLTF.

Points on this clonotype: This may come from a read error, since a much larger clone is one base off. DNA for the CDR3: TGTGCCAGCAGCGTCAGAGACAGGGGGCGCCCCGATGAGCAGTTCTTC. Its translation is CASSVRDRGRPDEQFF. The rearrangement uses TRBV9 and TRBJ2-1; the match to TRBD1 covers 10 bases. CDR3 length: 16 residues. CDR1 is SGDLS, CDR2 YYNGEE, per germline. J was trimmed by 8 bases and V by 2 bases; bases with no gene match: 10.

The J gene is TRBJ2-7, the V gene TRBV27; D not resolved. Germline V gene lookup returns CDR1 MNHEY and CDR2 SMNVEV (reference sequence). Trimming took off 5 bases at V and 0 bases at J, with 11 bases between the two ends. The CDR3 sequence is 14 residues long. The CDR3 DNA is TGTGCCAGCAGTCCTATCCTGAGCTCCTACGAGCAGTACTTC. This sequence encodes CASSPILSSYEQYF.

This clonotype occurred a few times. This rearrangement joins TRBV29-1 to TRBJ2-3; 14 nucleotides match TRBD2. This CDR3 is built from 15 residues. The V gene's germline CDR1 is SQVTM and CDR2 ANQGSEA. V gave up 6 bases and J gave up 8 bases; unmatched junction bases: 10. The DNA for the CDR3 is TGCAGCGTCCTTGGGGGACTAGCGGGAGTAGCTACGCAGTATTTT. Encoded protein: CSVLGGLAGVATQYF.

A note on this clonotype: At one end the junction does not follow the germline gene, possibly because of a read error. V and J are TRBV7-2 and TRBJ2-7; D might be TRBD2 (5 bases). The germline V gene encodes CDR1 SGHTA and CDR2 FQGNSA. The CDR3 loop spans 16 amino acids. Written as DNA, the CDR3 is TGTGCCAGCAGCTCCCACCGGACGGGGAGCTCCTACGAGCGGTACTTC. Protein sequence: CASSSHRTGSSYERYF.

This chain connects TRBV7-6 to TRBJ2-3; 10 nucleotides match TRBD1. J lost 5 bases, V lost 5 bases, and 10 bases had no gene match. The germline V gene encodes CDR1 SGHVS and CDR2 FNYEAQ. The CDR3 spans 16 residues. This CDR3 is CASSERRTGGGDTQYF. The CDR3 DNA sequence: TGTGCCAGCAGCGAGAGGCGGACAGGGGGAGGAGATACGCAGTATTTT.

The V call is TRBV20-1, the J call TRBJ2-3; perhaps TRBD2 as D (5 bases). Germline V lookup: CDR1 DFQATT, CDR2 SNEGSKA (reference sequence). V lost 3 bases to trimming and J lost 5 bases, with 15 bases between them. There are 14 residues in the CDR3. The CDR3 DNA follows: TGCAGTGCTAGCGAGGGTGTTCGTGAAGATACGCAGTATTTT. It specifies CSASEGVREDTQYF.

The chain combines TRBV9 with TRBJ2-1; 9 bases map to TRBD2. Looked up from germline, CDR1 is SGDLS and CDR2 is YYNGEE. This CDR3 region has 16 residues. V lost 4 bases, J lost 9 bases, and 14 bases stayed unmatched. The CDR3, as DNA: TGTGCCAGCAGCCAAGATCGGCTAGCGGGAAGGATTGAGCAGTTCTTC. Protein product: CASSQDRLAGRIEQFF.

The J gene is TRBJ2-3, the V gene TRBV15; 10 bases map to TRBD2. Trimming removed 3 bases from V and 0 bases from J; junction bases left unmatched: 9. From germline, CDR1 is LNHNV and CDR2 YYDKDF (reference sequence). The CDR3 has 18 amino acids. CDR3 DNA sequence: TGTGCCACCAGCAGCGCCCGGACTAGCGGCTCTAGCACAGATACGCAGTATTTT. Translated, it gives CATSSARTSGSSTDTQYF.

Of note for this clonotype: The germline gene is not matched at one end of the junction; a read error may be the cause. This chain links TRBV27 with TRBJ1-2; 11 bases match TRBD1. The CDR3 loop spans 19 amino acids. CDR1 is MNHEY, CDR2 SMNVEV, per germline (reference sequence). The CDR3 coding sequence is TGTGCCAGCAGTTTATCAATTAGGACAGGGGGCTACCCTAACTATGGCTGCACCTTC. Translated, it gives CASSLSIRTGGYPNYGCTF.

The CDR3 DNA follows: TGCAGTGCTACGAACGCCCACGAGCAGTACTTC. This translates into CSATNAHEQYF. The chain has TRBV20-1 and TRBJ2-7; D is ambiguous. There are 11 residues in the CDR3. V gave up 4 bases and J gave up 5 bases, with 9 bases separating them. Looked up from germline, CDR1 is DFQATT and CDR2 is SNEGSKA (reference sequence).

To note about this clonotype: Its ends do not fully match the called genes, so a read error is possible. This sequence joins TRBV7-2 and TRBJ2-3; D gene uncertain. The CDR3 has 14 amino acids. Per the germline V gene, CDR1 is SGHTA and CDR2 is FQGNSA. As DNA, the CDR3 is TGTGCCGGCAGCTTAGCCGGTATTAGGGATACGCAGTATTTT. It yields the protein CAGSLAGIRDTQYF.

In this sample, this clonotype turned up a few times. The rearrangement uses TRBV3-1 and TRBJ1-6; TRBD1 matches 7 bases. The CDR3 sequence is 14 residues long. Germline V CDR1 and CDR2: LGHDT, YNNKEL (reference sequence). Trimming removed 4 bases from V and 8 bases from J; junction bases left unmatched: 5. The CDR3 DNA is TGTGCCAGCAGCCCCGACAGGGACCATTCACCCCTCCACTTT. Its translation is CASSPDRDHSPLHF.

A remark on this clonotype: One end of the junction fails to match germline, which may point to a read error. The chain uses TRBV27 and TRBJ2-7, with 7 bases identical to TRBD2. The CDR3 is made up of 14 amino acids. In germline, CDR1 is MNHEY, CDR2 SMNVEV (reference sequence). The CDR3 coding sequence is TGCGCCAGCAGTTTGGGAGGGTTTACCTACGAGCAGTACTTC. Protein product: CASSLGGFTYEQYF.